This TCR beta chain is from a study of CXCR3-negative and CXCR3-positive naive CD8 T cells. Overall study results and limits: Both of the naive subsets showed about the same high diversity, but memory CD8+ cells had much less. Across naive subsets, surface CD5 expression was comparable, and TCR strength was inferred from properties of the TRB CDR3.

Triplicates of some 300,000 cells were sorted from each CD8+ T cell subset. UMI-labeled 5' RACE TRB cDNA libraries were prepared from the cells. TCRdb re-called the 5' RACE reads and catalogs CDR3 proteins one per entry, DNA excluded. The listing records 25,000 to 35,000 distinct CDR3 sequences. Of note for this clonotype: What it binds is not known.

This CDR3 contains 20 residues. From germline, CDR1 is SGHDN and CDR2 FVKESK. The chain recombines TRBV14 with TRBJ1-5; TCRdb names TRBD1, which stays unverified in the absence of DNA. The sample consisted of memory CD8+ T cells from blood. The clonotype originates from a human donor in good health. Some clones in this sample may be carry-over from other donors' samples. CDR3 protein: CASSHDIGWVIGQGNQPQHF.